This entry is about one TCR beta chain. Its target is not known. Vbeta (60) and Jbeta (13) primers were used in the PCR. Original processing methods: A follow-up analysis tallied tens of millions of unique TCR beta chains, some 11 million shared. This table comes from immunoSEQ multiplex PCR, and its TCRdb copy is limited to in-frame clones, with some not included. That table gives V, J and clone size, and the DNA gave D and trimming. The profile shows approximately 190,000 clones, about four fifths of them singletons. The data derive from a study of cytomegalovirus exposure and HLA in healthy donors. General study findings and limits: Follow-up analysis later connected one missense variant in DCLRE1C with trimming of TCR beta V- and J-genes.

Germline assignment: CDR1 MNHEY and CDR2 SMNVEV (reference sequence). This CDR3 has 14 amino acids. V lost 6 bases and J 4 bases, leaving 13 bases between the germline ends. The rearrangement links TRBV27 to TRBJ2-1; D might be TRBD2 (6 bases). The source material was PBMCs. This TCR derives from a woman aged 30 to 39 in good health and CMV-seropositive. CDR3 loop: CASSLGLQYNEQFF. CDR3 DNA sequence: TGTGCCAGCAGCCTGGGACTTCAGTACAATGAGCAGTTCTTC.